Following are 4 T cell receptor beta chains from one sample sequenced in a study of shared clonotypes between healthy human individuals. Libraries were prepared by immunoSEQ multiplex PCR; TCRdb keeps only in-frame clonotypes and omits some of them. This table has 1.5 million to 1.9 million clones, under 99% appearing once. What was sequenced was naive CD4+ T cells sorted from blood. Subset specified: CD45RA+ positively selected. Source of these receptors: a man between 25 and 39 years old in good health.

The V gene is TRBV6-5, the J gene TRBJ2-1; 7 bases are shared with TRBD2. The CDR3 has 13 residues. V dropped 6 bases and J dropped 9; count of bases not matched to a gene: 8. The germline V gene encodes CDR1 MNHEY and CDR2 SVGAGI. The CDR3 DNA reads as TGTGCCAGCAGCCCGGCGGGACTAAGTGAGCAGTTCTTC. This translates into CASSPAGLSEQFF.

The V and J genes are TRBV19 and TRBJ2-1, with D tentatively TRBD1 (5 bases). In germline, CDR1 is LNHDA, CDR2 SQIVND (reference sequence). V shed 1 base and J shed 9 bases, with 10 bases lying between them. CDR3 length: 13 amino acids. CDR3 loop: CASSIALTGEQFF. As DNA, the CDR3 is TGTGCCAGTAGTATAGCTTTAACAGGTGAGCAGTTCTTC.

Turning to this clone: The sample has other DNA sequences that encode this CDR3 too. The chain combines TRBV6-5 with TRBJ2-5, with TRBD1 matching 8 bases. V gave up 5 bases and J gave up 4 bases; unmatched junction bases: 3. The CDR3 is 13 amino acids. Germline values: CDR1 MNHEY, CDR2 SVGAGI. For the CDR3, the DNA is TGTGCCAGCAGTCGACAGGGGCTAGAGACCCAGTACTTC. Translation gives CASSRQGLETQYF.

The chain is built from TRBV10-3 and TRBJ2-7; D is unclear. Trimming took 4 bases from V and 0 from J, leaving 4 bases between them. The CDR3 loop spans 12 amino acids. Per the germline V gene, CDR1 is ENHRY and CDR2 is SYGVKD. The CDR3, as DNA: TGTGCCATCAGTGTATTCTCCTACGAGCAGTACTTC. Translating it yields CAISVFSYEQYF.